This T cell receptor beta chain was profiled in a study of beta chain features in type 1 diabetes. Reverse transcribing all isolated RNA meant expressed TCRB transcripts were sequenced. This table comes from immunoSEQ multiplex PCR, and its TCRdb copy is limited to in-frame clones, with some not included. The data contain over 350,000 clones, roughly 16% of them singletons. Study conclusions and caveats: Type 1 diabetes patients had VDJ junctions that carried fewer insertions and more deletions. PCR may have favored shorter templates equally in patients and controls. The cDNA sequencing approach could over-represent high-TCR-expressing cells.

Every donor had blood drawn once into heparin, 90 to 150 mL on average. On this clone itself: As yet, its antigen is unknown.

Sequencing was done on a sample of naive CD4+ T cells from blood. This TCR was sampled from a woman aged 18-29 years in good health.

The CDR3 DNA reads TGCGCCAGCAGCTGGGGGGGACAGGTAGCAGATACGCAGTATTTT. As protein: CASSWGGQVADTQYF. The chain joins TRBV5-1 to TRBJ2-3, with D tentatively TRBD1 (8 bases). The CDR3 contains 15 residues. Trimming stripped 3 bases from V and 4 bases from J, with 15 bases between. Germline loops: CDR1 SGHRS, CDR2 YFSETQ.